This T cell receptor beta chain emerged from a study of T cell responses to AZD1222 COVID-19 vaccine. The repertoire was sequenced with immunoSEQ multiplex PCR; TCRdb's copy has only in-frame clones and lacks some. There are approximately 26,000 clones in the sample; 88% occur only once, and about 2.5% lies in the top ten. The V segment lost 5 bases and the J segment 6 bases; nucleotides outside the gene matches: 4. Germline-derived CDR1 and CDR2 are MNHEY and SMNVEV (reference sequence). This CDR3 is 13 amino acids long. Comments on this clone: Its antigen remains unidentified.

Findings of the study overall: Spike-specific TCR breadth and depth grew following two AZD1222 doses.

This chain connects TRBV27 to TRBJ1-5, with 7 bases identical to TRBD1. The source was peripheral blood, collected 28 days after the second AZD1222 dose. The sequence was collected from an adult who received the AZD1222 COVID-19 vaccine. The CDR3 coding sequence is TGTGCCAGCAGTCAACAGGGGATTCAGCCCCAGCATTTT. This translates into CASSQQGIQPQHF.